These 5 T cell receptor beta chains were all obtained from the same sample, sequenced in a study of blood T cells in healthy people across ages. Next came a second PCR, run for about 6 to 12 cycles, which used a sample-barcoded 5' primer along with a J-beta primer mix. Each CDR3 protein is one row after TCRdb ran MiXCR on the 5' RACE reads. The sample has more than 1.4 million distinct CDR3 sequences, approximately 42% seen once. Sequencing was done on a sample of blood. Every receptor here comes from a woman under 30 in good health.

The gene calls are TRBV20-1 and TRBJ1-1; 9 bases are a match to TRBD1. V dropped 5 bases and J dropped 7; count of bases not matched to a gene: 14. Looked up from germline, CDR1 is DFQATT and CDR2 is SNEGSKA (reference sequence). This CDR3 contains 15 residues. The CDR3 DNA is TGCAGTGCTCATTTAACAGGGGGCGCGTCAGGTGAAGCTTTCTTT. Its translation is CSAHLTGGASGEAFF.

The chain carries TRBV9 and TRBJ1-4; TRBD1 is a possible D gene (5 bases). Germline V gene lookup returns CDR1 SGDLS and CDR2 YYNGEE. The V end lost 4 bases, the J end lost 7 bases, and 17 bases lay between the germline ends. CDR3 length equals 15 residues. CDR3 sequence (DNA): TGTGCCAGCAGCCCCAGCGGGGGAATTGGTGAAAAACTGTTTTTT. The encoded protein is CASSPSGGIGEKLFF.

The chain carries TRBV27 and TRBJ2-7; D is unresolved. V was shortened by 5 bases and J by 1 base, with 18 bases between the two germline ends. This CDR3 region has 16 residues. Per the germline V gene, CDR1 is MNHEY and CDR2 is SMNVEV (reference sequence). The CDR3 DNA sequence: TGTGCCAGCAGTCCTAACCCATTTAGTTCTTCCTACGAGCAGTACTTC. This sequence encodes CASSPNPFSSSYEQYF.

V is TRBV15 and J is TRBJ2-5, with D unclear. V lost 0 bases, J lost 5 bases, and 7 bases lay in between. This CDR3 is built from 13 residues. Germline V gene data show CDR1 as LNHNV and CDR2 as YYDKDF (reference sequence). CDR3 coding DNA: TGTGCCACCAGCAGAGACCCCCAGGAGACCCAGTACTTC. Translating gives CATSRDPQETQYF.

This clonotype was detected only a few times. The CDR3 region is CASSPPTANYGYTF. The CDR3 bases are TGTGCCAGCAGTCCTCCGACAGCTAACTATGGCTACACCTTC. This rearrangement joins TRBV11-1 to TRBJ1-2, with a tentative D call TRBD1 (5 bases). CDR3 length equals 14 residues. V was shortened by 6 bases and J by 0 bases, with 11 bases between the two germline ends. Germline lookup yields CDR1 SGHAT and CDR2 FQDESV (reference sequence). Using reference TRBV11-1 and TRBJ1-2 for the parts outside the CDR3, the full variable domain is EAEVAQSPRYKITEKSQAVAFWCDPISGHATLYWYRQILGQGPELLVQFQDESVVDDSQLPKDRFSAERLKGVDSTLKIQPAELGDSAMYLCASSPPTANYGYTFGSGTRLTVV.